This T cell receptor beta chain was documented in a study of blood T cell repertoires in COVID-19. Study-level information: There were acute and convalescent COVID-19 samples, and they came from the United States, Italy and Spain. T cells, B-cell-depleted T cells, or PBMCs supplied cDNA or gDNA.

TCRdb keeps only in-frame clones here, not all; method: immunoSEQ multiplex PCR. The sample lists 380,000 or so clones, about 88% occurring once. While infection was still active, Seattle patients were enrolled and then followed longitudinally. This clonotype was sampled from an older woman with COVID-19, enrolled during active disease. Sequenced input: peripheral blood.

This CDR3 reads CAISDGFSGNTIYF. CDR3 nucleotides: TGTGCCATCAGTGACGGGTTCTCTGGAAACACCATATATTTT. This chain uses TRBV10-3 with TRBJ1-3; no definite D call. This CDR3 spans 14 amino acids. Germline CDR1 reads ENHRY; CDR2 reads SYGVKD. Trimming cost V 3 bases and J 0 bases, with 6 bases left between them.